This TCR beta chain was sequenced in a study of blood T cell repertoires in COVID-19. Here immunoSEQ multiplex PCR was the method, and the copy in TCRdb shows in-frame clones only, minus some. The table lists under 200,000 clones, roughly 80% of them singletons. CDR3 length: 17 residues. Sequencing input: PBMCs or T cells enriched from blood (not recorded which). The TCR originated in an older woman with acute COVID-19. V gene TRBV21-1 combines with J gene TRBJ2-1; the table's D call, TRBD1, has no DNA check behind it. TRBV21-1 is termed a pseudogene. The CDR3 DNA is TGTGCCAGCAGCAAAGCGCCCAGGGGTATATCCTACAATGAGCAGTTCTTC. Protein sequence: CASSKAPRGISYNEQFF.